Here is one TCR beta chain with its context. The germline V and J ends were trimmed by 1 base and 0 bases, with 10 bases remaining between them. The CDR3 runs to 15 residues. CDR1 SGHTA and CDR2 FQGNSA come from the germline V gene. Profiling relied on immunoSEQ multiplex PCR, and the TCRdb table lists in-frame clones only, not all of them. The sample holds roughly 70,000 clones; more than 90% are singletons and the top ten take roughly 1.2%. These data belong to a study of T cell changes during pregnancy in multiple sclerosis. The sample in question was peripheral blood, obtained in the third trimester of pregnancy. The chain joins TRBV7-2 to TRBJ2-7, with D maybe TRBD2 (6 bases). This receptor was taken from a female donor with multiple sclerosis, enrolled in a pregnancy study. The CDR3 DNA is TGTGCCAGCAGCTTAGGTAGCGGAATCTCCTACGAGCAGTACTTC. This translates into CASSLGSGISYEQYF.